Listed below are T cell receptor beta chains from one sample, sequenced in a study of beta chain features in type 1 diabetes. This table comes from immunoSEQ multiplex PCR, and its TCRdb copy is limited to in-frame clones, with some not included. The repertoire holds tens of thousands of clones, roughly 34% seen once, with 0.35% to 0.45% in the top ten. Sequencing was done on a sample of stem cell memory CD4+ T cells from blood. The receptors were gathered from a woman between 18 and 29 years old in good health. CDR3s include the opening cysteine and the closing phenylalanine or tryptophan. D genes are given only for firm matches. Clone size is not always given. Where it is, it says once, few, many or a class for expanded clones.

V gene	J gene	clone size	D gene	CDR3 DNA	CDR3 protein
TRBV9	TRBJ1-1	few	-	TGTGCCAGCAGAGTCGACATGTCATCGGACACTGAAGCTTTCTTT	CASRVDMSSDTEAFF
TRBV7-2	TRBJ1-2	few	-	TGTGCCAGCAGCAAAACGGGGTCTAACTATGGCTACACCTTC	CASSKTGSNYGYTF
TRBV7-9	TRBJ1-5	-	TRBD1	TGTGCCAGCAGCTCCACAGGGGGCAATCAGCCCCAGCATTTT	CASSSTGGNQPQHF
TRBV4-2	TRBJ2-5	few	-	TGTGCCAGCAGCCAAGATATTACGGGGGTGCGGGCAGAGACCCAGTACTTC	CASSQDITGVRAETQYF
TRBV5-1	TRBJ2-2	few	-	TGCGCCAGCAGCTACGGACAGTACACCGGGGAGCTGTTTTTT	CASSYGQYTGELFF
TRBV5-1	TRBJ1-1	-	-	TGCGCCAGCAGCACCGCAGACAGGAACACTGAAGCTTTCTTT	CASSTADRNTEAFF
TRBV9	TRBJ1-2	-	TRBD1	TGTGCCAGCACCTCAACAGGGGGCCTTAACTATGGCTACACCTTC	CASTSTGGLNYGYTF
TRBV2	TRBJ2-5	few	TRBD2	TGTGCCAGCAGTGAAGGAAGCGGGAGGCAAGAGACCCAGTACTTC	CASSEGSGRQETQYF
TRBV5-1	TRBJ2-7	-	TRBD2	TGCGCCAGCAGCCTAGCCGGGACTAGCAGCGAGCAGTACTTC	CASSLAGTSSEQYF
TRBV30	TRBJ1-1	-	-	TGTGCCTGGAACATGGGACATCTGAACACTGAAGCTTTCTTT	CAWNMGHLNTEAFF
TRBV6-1	TRBJ2-5	-	TRBD2	TGTGCCAGCAGTGGAGGTCTAGCGGGGGATAAAGAGACCCAGTACTTC	CASSGGLAGDKETQYF
TRBV19	TRBJ2-1	-	TRBD2	TGTGCCAGTACCCGGGGACTAGCGTACAATGAGCAGTTCTTC	CASTRGLAYNEQFF
TRBV9	TRBJ2-3	-	TRBD2	TGTGCCAGCAGCGTAAAGGCGGGAGCCATACGCACAGATACGCAGTATTTT	CASSVKAGAIRTDTQYF
TRBV2	TRBJ2-1	-	TRBD2	TGTGCCAGCAGTCGTACTAGCGGGAGGGCATACAATGAGCAGTTCTTC	CASSRTSGRAYNEQFF
TRBV7-2	TRBJ2-7	-	TRBD1	TGTGCCAGCAGCCCAGGGACAGGGGGGTTCTACGAGCAGTACTTC	CASSPGTGGFYEQYF
TRBV29-1	TRBJ1-1	-	-	TGCAGCGTTCAAGTACAGTCTTCGGACACTGAAGCTTTCTTT	CSVQVQSSDTEAFF
TRBV6-5	TRBJ1-5	-	TRBD1	TGTGCCAGCAGTTACTCCGGGACAGGGATAAATCAGCCCCAGCATTTT	CASSYSGTGINQPQHF
TRBV18	TRBJ2-7	few	-	TGTGCCAGCTCACTTCCTTCTACCTACGAGCAGTACTTC	CASSLPSTYEQYF
TRBV5-1	TRBJ2-5	-	TRBD2	TGCGCCAGCAGCTTGGGGACTAGCCCCCAGTACTTC	CASSLGTSPQYF
TRBV19	TRBJ1-1	once	TRBD1	TGTGCCAGTAGTATAGCCAGACAGGGACGGGCTGAAGCTTTCTTT	CASSIARQGRAEAFF
TRBV5-1	TRBJ1-6	once	-	TGCGCCAGCAGCTTGGAAGAGGCCTCCCCACCCCTCCACTTT	CASSLEEASPPLHF
TRBV6-5	TRBJ2-5	-	TRBD2	TGTGCCAGCAGCAACCAGCGGGGATACCAAGAGACCCAGTACTTC	CASSNQRGYQETQYF
TRBV6-1	TRBJ2-7	few	TRBD1	TGTGCCAGCAGTGTGGTGACAGGGGCGAGTTACGAGCAGTACTTC	CASSVVTGASYEQYF
TRBV5-1	TRBJ1-4	-	-	TGCGCCAGCAAGCTCGTCACTAATGAAAAACTGTTTTTT	CASKLVTNEKLFF
TRBV30	TRBJ1-2	-	-	TGTGCCTGGAGTTTAGGGAGTTATGGCTACACCTTC	CAWSLGSYGYTF
TRBV4-2	TRBJ2-6	-	-	TGTGCCAGCAGCCAACGAGGGACTTTTAGCTCTGGGGCCAACGTCCTGACTTTC	CASSQRGTFSSGANVLTF
TRBV30	TRBJ1-2	-	-	TGTGCCTGCCCCCCGCGGGGAGGAATGCATGGCTACACCTTC	CACPPRGGMHGYTF
TRBV9	TRBJ2-2	-	TRBD1	TGTGCCAGCAGCGTAGGGACAGGGGAGGCCGGGGAGCTGTTTTTT	CASSVGTGEAGELFF
TRBV5-6	TRBJ2-7	-	-	TGTGCCAGCAGCACACACTACGAGCAGTACTTC	CASSTHYEQYF
TRBV6-5	TRBJ1-5	-	TRBD1	TGTGCCAGCAGAGCCGGGACAGGGGGCCTTCTGCCCCAGCATTTT	CASRAGTGGLLPQHF
TRBV30	TRBJ2-7	-	TRBD2	TGTGCCTTAACTAGCGGGATAATCGAGCAGTACTTC	CALTSGIIEQYF
TRBV4-1	TRBJ2-3	-	-	TGCGCCAGCAGCCCTGCTCTACTAGCAGCTAGCACAGATACGCAGTATTTT	CASSPALLAASTDTQYF
TRBV4-2	TRBJ2-2	few	TRBD2	TGTGCCAGCAGCCAAGACATAGCGGGAGAGACCGGGGAGCTGTTTTTT	CASSQDIAGETGELFF
TRBV29-1	TRBJ2-7	few	-	TGCAGCGTTGGACTGAATGGAAACTACGAGCAGTACTTC	CSVGLNGNYEQYF
TRBV6-5	TRBJ2-7	few	TRBD1	TGTGCCAGCAGTTACTCCCGGACAGGGGGTTTTGAGAAGTACTTC	CASSYSRTGGFEKYF
TRBV7-2	TRBJ2-3	many	-	TGTGCCAGCAGCATTACCGGGACACCAACAGATACGCAGTATTTT	CASSITGTPTDTQYF
TRBV5-4	TRBJ1-4	-	TRBD1	TGTGCCAGCAGCTTACAGGGGCCCGCAACTAATGAAAAACTGTTTTTT	CASSLQGPATNEKLFF
TRBV6-6	TRBJ2-2	-	TRBD1	TGTGCCAGCAGTTACTCTGGGACAGGGGGTCCCGGGGAGCTGTTTTTT	CASSYSGTGGPGELFF
TRBV18	TRBJ2-1	many	TRBD2	TGTGCCAGCTCACCTCTAGCGGGGGAAAATGAGCAGTTCTTC	CASSPLAGENEQFF
TRBV7-2	TRBJ2-5	-	-	TGTGCCAGCAGCTTACTGGGAGGAGAGACCCAGTACTTC	CASSLLGGETQYF